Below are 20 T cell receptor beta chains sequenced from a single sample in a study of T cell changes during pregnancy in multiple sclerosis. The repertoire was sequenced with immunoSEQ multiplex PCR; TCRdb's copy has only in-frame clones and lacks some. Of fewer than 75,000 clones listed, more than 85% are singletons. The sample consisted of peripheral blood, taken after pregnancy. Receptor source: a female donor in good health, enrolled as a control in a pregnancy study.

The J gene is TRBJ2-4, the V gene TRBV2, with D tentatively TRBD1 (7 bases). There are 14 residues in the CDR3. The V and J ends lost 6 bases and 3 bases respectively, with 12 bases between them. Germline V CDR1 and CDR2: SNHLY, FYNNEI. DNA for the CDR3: TGTGCCAGCAGGGGGCAGGGGGGCAAAAACATTCAGTACTTC. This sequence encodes CASRGQGGKNIQYF.

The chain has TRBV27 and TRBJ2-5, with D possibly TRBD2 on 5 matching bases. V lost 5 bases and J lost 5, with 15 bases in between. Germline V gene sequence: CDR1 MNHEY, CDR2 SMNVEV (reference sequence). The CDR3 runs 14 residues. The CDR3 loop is CASSRPGVDETQYF. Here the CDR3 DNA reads TGTGCCAGCAGTCGCCCCGGGGTCGACGAGACCCAGTACTTC.

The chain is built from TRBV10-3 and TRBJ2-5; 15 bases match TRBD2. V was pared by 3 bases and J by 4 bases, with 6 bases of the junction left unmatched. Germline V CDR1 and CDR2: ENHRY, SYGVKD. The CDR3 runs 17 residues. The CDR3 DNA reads TGTGCCATCAGTGAAGAGGGACTAGCGGGGGGCAGAGAGACCCAGTACTTC. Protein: CAISEEGLAGGRETQYF.

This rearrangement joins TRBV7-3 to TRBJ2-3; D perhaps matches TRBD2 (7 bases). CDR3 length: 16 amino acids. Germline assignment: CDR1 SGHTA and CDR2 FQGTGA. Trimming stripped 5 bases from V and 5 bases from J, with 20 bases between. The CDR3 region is CASSPHQGGAKDTQYF. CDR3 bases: TGTGCCAGCAGCCCTCACCAAGGGGGGGCAAAAGATACGCAGTATTTT.

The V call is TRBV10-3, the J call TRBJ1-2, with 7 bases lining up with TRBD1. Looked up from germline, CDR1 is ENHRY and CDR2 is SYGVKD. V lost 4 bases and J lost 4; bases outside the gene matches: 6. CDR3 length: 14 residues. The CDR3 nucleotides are TGTGCCATCAGTGGGTTTCAGGGGGGCTATGGCTACACCTTC. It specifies CAISGFQGGYGYTF.

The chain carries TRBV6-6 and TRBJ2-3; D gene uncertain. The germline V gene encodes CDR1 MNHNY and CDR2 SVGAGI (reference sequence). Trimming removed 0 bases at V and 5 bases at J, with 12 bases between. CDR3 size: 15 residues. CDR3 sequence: CASSYSSAAEDTQYF. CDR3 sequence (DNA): TGTGCCAGCAGTTACTCGTCGGCGGCTGAAGATACGCAGTATTTT.

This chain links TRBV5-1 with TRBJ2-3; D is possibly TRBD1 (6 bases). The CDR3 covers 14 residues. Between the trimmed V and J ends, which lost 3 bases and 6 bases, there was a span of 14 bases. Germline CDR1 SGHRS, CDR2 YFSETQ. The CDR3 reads CASSSLVGADTQYF. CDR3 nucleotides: TGCGCCAGCAGCTCCCTCGTGGGGGCTGATACGCAGTATTTT.

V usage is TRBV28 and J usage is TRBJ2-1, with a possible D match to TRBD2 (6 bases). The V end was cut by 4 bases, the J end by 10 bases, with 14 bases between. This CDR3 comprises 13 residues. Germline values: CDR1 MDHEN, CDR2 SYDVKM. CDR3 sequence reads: CASSSNGGREQFF. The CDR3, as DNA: TGTGCCAGCAGTTCGAACGGGGGTAGGGAGCAGTTCTTC.

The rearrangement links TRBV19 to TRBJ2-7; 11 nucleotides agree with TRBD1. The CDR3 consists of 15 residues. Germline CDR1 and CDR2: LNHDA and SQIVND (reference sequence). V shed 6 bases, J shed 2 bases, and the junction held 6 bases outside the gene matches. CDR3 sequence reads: CASSRTGQGAYEQYF. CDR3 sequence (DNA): TGTGCCAGTAGCCGAACGGGACAGGGGGCCTACGAGCAGTACTTC.

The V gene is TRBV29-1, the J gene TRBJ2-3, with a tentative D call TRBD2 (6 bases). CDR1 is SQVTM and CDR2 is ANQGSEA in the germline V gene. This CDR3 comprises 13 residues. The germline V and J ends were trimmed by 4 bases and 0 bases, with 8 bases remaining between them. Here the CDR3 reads CSVVGGSTDTQYF. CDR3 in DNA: TGCAGCGTTGTCGGGGGAAGCACAGATACGCAGTATTTT.

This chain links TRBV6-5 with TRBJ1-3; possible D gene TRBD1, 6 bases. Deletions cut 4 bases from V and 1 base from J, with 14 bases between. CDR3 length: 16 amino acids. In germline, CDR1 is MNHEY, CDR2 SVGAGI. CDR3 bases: TGTGCCAGCAGTTTTCTCCCTGGGACATCTGGAAACACCATATATTTT. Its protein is CASSFLPGTSGNTIYF.

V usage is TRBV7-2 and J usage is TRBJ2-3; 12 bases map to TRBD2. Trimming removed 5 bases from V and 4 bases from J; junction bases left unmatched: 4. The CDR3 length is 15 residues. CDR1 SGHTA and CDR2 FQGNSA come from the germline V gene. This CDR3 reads CASSPTSGGPDTQYF. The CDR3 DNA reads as TGTGCCAGCAGCCCGACTAGCGGGGGACCAGATACGCAGTATTTT. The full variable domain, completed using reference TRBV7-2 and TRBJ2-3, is GAGVSQSPSNKVTEKGKDVELRCDPISGHTALYWYRQSLGQGLEFLIYFQGNSAPDKSGLPSDRFSAERTGGSVSTLTIQRTQQEDSAVYLCASSPTSGGPDTQYFGPGTRLTVL.

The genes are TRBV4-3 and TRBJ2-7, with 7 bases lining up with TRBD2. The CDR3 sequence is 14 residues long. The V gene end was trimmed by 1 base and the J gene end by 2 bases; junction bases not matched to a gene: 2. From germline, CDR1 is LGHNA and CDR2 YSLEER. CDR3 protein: CASSQVRGAYEQYF. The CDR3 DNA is TGCGCCAGCAGCCAAGTTCGGGGGGCCTACGAGCAGTACTTC.

The CDR3 nucleotides are TGTGCCAGTAGTATAGAGGCGGGGTTTTACACAGATACGCAGTATTTT. It specifies CASSIEAGFYTDTQYF. The chain is built from TRBV19 and TRBJ2-3; D is perhaps TRBD2 (6 bases). V was trimmed by 0 bases and J by 2 bases, leaving 12 bases between them. Germline V gene data show CDR1 as LNHDA and CDR2 as SQIVND (reference sequence). This CDR3 is 16 amino acids long. Variable domain in full (rest from reference TRBV19 and TRBJ2-3): DGGITQSPKYLFRKEGQNVTLSCEQNLNHDAMYWYRQDPGQGLRLIYYSQIVNDFQKGDIAEGYSVSREKKESFPLTVTSAQKNPTAFYLCASSIEAGFYTDTQYFGPGTRLTVL.

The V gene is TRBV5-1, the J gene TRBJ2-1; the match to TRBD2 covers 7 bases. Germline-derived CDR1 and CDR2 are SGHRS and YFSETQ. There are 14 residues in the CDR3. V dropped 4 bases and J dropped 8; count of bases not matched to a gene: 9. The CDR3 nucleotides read TGCGCCAGCAGCGGGGGGGACCCCCTCGATGAGCAGTTCTTC. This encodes CASSGGDPLDEQFF.

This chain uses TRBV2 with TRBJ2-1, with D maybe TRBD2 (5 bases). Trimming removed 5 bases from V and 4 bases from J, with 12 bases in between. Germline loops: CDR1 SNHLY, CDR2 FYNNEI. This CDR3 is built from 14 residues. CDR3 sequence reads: CASSPWESYNEQFF. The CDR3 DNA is TGTGCCAGCAGTCCCTGGGAGTCTTACAATGAGCAGTTCTTC. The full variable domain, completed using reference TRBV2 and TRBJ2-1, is EPEVTQTPSHQVTQMGQEVILRCVPISNHLYFYWYRQILGQKVEFLVSFYNNEISEKSEIFDDQFSVERPDGSNFTLKIRSTKLEDSAMYFCASSPWESYNEQFFGPGTRLTVL.

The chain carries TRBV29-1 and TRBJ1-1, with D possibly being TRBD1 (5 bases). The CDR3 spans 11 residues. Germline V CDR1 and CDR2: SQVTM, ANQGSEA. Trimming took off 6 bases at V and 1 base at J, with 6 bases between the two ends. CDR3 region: CSVRENTEAFF. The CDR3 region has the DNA TGCAGCGTCAGGGAGAACACTGAAGCTTTCTTT.

CDR3 coding DNA: TGTGCCAGTAGTATAGATCAGTTGCGGAGCCTCAATGAGCAGTTCTTC. Translated, it gives CASSIDQLRSLNEQFF. The rearrangement joins TRBV19 to TRBJ2-1; D is unresolved. CDR1 LNHDA and CDR2 SQIVND come from the germline V gene (reference sequence). V gave up 0 bases and J gave up 6 bases, with 15 bases separating them. The length of the CDR3 is 16 residues.

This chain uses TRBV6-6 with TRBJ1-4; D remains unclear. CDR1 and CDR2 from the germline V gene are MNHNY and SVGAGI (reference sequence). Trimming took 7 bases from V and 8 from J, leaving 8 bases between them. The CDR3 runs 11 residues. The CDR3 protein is CASTTGEKLFF. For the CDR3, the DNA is TGTGCCAGCACCACGGGGGAAAAACTGTTTTTT.

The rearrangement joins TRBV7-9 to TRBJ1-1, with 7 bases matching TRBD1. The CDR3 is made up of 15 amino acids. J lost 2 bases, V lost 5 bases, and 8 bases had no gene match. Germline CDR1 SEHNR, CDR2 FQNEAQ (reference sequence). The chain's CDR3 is CASSNPGGYNTEAFF. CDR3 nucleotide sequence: TGTGCCAGCAGCAACCCAGGGGGTTACAACACTGAAGCTTTCTTT.